This entry describes one T cell receptor (beta chain). These data belong to a study of T cell responses to AZD1222 COVID-19 vaccine. Germline CDR1 MDHEN, CDR2 SYDVKM. The CDR3 sequence is 15 residues long. The V segment lost 3 bases and the J segment 4 bases; nucleotides outside the gene matches: 7. Libraries were prepared by immunoSEQ multiplex PCR; TCRdb keeps only in-frame clonotypes and omits some of them. The sample data list 150,000 or so clones. The sample taken for sequencing was peripheral blood. This sequence originates from an adult in good health. The chain uses TRBV28 and TRBJ2-7, with 9 bases lining up with TRBD1. Here the CDR3 DNA reads TGTGCCAGCAGTTTGGGACAGGGACCGGATTACGAGCAGTACTTC. It translates to CASSLGQGPDYEQYF.